The clone carrying this TCR beta chain was counted between two and nine times. V was trimmed by 4 bases and J by 5 bases, leaving 10 bases between them. There are 13 residues in the CDR3. Germline V CDR1 and CDR2: LGHDT, YNNKEL (reference sequence). The sample originates from a study of blood T cell repertoires in COVID-19. The overall study: There were acute and convalescent COVID-19 samples, and they came from the United States, Italy and Spain. Sources were T cells, B-cell-depleted T cells, or PBMCs; the material itself was cDNA or gDNA.

Per the study methods: Amplified reference gene primers provided the basis for estimating nucleated cell counts. The assay was immunoSEQ multiplex PCR, and TCRdb's table has in-frame clones only and misses some. V, J and clone size are those of that table, while D and trimming were read from the DNA. The table records tens of thousands of clones, around 90% of them present only once. J is TRBJ2-3 and V is TRBV3-1 (or the pseudogene TRBV3-2); unclear D gene. The sequence came from an elderly woman with acute or convalescent COVID-19. Sample: peripheral blood. The CDR3 reads CASSLSLGDTQYF. In nucleotides, the CDR3 is TGTGCCAGCAGCCTATCCCTCGGAGATACGCAGTATTTT.